The entry below gives a single TCR beta chain sequence along with its context. What it binds is not known. This specimen belongs to a study of CD8 T cells in Susac syndrome. RNA was extracted with the RNeasy kit, and a quantity of about 0.5 to 1 ug was reverse transcribed using random hexamers. Across 54 Vbeta and 13 Jbeta, TCR beta CDR3 was amplified with immunoSEQ multiplex PCR. MiXCR, applied by TCRdb to the immunoSEQ multiplex PCR reads, yields one record per CDR3 protein. The sample consists of 100,000 to 150,000 distinct CDR3 sequences, roughly 96% of them appearing once. Study-level findings and limits: As acknowledged by the study, its TCR sequencing and HLA analysis included a relatively small number of individuals.

Germline V CDR1 and CDR2: SGHNT, YYREEE (reference sequence). The CDR3 length is 14 residues. V shed 0 bases and J 2 bases; nucleotides not matched to a gene: 2. The V call is TRBV5-4, the J call TRBJ2-7; 7 nucleotides align to TRBD1. The sample comprised CD4+ T cells from PBMCs. This receptor was identified in a human donor in good health. This CDR3 reads CASSLEGQTYEQYF. CDR3 DNA sequence: TGTGCCAGCAGCTTGGAGGGACAGACCTACGAGCAGTACTTC.